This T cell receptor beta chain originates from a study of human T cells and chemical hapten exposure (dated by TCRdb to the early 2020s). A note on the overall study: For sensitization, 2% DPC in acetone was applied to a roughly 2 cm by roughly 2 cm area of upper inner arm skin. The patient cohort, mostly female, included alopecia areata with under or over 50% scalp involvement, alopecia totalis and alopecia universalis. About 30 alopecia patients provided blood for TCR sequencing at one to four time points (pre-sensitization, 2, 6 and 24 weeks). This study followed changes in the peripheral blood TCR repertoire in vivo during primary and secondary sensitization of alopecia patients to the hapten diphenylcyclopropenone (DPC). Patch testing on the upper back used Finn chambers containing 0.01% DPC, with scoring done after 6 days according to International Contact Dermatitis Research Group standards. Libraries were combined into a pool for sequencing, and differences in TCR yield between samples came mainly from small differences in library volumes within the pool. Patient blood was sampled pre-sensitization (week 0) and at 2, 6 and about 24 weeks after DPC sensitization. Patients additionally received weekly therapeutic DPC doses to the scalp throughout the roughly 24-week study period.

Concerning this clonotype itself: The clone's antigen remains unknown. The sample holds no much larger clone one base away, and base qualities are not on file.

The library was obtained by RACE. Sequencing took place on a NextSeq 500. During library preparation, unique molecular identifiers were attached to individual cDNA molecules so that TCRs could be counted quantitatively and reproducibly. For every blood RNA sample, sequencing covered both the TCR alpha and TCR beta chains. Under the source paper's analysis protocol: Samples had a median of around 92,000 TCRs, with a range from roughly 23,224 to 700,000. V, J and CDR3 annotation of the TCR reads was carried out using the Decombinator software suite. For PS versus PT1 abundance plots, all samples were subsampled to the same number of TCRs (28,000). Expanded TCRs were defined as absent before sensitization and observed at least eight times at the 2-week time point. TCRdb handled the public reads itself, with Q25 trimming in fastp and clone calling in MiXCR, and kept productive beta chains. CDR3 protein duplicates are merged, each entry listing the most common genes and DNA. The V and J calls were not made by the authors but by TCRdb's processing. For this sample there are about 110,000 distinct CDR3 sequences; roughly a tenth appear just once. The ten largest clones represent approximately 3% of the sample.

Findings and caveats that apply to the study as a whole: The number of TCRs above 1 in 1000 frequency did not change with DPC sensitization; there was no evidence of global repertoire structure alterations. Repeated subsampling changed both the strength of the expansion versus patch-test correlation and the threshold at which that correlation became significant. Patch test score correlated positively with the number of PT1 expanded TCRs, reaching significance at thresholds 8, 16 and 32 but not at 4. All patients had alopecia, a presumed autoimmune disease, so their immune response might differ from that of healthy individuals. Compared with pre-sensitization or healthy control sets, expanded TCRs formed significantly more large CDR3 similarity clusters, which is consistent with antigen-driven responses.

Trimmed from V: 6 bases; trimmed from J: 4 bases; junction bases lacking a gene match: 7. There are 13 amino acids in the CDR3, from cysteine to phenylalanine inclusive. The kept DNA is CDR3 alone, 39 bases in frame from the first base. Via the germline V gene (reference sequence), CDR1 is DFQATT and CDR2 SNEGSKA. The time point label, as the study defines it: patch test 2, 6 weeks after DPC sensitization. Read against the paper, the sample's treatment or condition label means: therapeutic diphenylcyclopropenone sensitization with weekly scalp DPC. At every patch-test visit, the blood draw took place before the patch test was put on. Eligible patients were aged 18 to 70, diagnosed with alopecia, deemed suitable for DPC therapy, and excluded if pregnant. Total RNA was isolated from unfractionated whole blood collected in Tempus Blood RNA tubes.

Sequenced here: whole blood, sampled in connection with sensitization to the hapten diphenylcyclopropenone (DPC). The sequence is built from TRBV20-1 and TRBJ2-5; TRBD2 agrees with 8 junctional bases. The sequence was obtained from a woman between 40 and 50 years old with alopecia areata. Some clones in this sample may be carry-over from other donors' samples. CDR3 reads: CSAKAGAGETQYF. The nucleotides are TGCAGTGCAAAAGCGGGAGCGGGAGAGACCCAGTACTTC.